This T cell receptor (beta chain) comes out of a study of blood T cells in healthy people across ages. Combining a sample-barcoded 5' primer with a J-beta primer mix, a second PCR ran for 7 to 11 cycles. TCRdb processed the 5' RACE reads anew with MiXCR; each CDR3 protein has one entry. The sample holds over a million distinct CDR3 sequences; less than 25% are singletons and the top ten take 0.65% to 0.95%. This clonotype was counted between two and nine times. CDR1 SEHNR and CDR2 FQNEAQ come from the germline V gene (reference sequence). This CDR3 has 13 amino acids. Deletions cut 10 bases from V and 7 bases from J, with 19 bases between. The sample was also linked to a second study, of T cells of mothers and their children.

This TCR derives from a girl aged 2-10 years in good health. The chain carries TRBV7-9 and TRBJ2-5, with D unresolved. The sample taken for sequencing was blood. CDR3: CATSLGMEGTQYF. The CDR3 region has the DNA TGTGCCACCAGTTTGGGTATGGAAGGGACCCAGTACTTC.